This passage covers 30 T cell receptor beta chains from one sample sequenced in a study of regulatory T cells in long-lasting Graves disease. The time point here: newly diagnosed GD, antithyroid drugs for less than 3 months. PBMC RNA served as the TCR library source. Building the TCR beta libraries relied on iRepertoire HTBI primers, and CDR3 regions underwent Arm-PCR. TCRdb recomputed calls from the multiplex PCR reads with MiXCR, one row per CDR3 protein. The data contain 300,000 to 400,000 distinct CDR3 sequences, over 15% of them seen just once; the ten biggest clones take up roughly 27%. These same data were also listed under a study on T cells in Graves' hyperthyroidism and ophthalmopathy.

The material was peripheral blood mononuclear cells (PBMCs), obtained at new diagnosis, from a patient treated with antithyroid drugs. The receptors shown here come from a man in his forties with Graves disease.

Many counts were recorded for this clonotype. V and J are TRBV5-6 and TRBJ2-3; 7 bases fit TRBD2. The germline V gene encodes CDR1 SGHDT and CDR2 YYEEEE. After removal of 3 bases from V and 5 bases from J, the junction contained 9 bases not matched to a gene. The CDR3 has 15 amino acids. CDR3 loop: CASSWRLGGGDTQYF. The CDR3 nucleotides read TGTGCCAGCAGCTGGAGATTGGGGGGGGGAGATACGCAGTATTTT.

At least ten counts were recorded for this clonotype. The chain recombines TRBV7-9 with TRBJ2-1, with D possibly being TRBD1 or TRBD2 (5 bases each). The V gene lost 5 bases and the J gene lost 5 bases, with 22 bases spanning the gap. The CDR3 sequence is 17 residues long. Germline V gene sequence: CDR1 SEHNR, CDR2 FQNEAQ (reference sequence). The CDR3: CASSPTVRDPTHNEQFF. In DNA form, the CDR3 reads TGTGCCAGCAGCCCGACGGTCCGGGACCCGACCCACAATGAGCAGTTCTTC.

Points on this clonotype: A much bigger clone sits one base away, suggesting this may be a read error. The CDR3 is CASSLGATSEGETQYF. CDR3 in DNA: TGTGCCAGCAGCTTGGGGGCGACTAGCGAGGGAGAGACCCAGTACTTC. The chain uses TRBV7-2 and TRBJ2-1; 8 positions match TRBD2. The J call is doubtful: the DNA matches TRBJ2-5 better. Germline V CDR1 and CDR2: SGHTA, FQGNSA. This CDR3 is built from 16 residues.

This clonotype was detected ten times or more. In DNA form, the CDR3 reads TGTGCCAGCAGCCCGACAGGGTCTGGCTCCTACGAGCAGTACTTC. It is translated as CASSPTGSGSYEQYF. The V and J genes are TRBV28 and TRBJ2-7; TRBD1 matches at 7 bases. Germline V gene lookup returns CDR1 MDHEN and CDR2 SYDVKM. The CDR3 is made up of 15 amino acids. V gave up 6 bases and J gave up 0 bases; unmatched junction bases: 8.

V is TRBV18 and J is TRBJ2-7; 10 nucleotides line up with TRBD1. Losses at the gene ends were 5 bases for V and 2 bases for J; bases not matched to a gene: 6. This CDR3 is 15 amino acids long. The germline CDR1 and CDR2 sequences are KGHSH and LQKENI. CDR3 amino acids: CASSSGQGQTYEQYF. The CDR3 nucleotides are TGTGCCAGCTCATCGGGACAGGGGCAAACCTACGAGCAGTACTTC.

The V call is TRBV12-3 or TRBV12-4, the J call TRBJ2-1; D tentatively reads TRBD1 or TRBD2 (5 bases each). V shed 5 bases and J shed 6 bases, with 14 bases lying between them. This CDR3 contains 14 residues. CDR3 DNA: TGTGCCAGCAGTAGCCGGGACGCGAGCAATGAGCAGTTCTTC. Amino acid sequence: CASSSRDASNEQFF.

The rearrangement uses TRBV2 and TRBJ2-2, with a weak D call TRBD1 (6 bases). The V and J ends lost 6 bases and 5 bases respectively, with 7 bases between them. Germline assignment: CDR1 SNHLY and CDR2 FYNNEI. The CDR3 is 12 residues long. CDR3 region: CASRDSTGELFF. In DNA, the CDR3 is TGTGCCAGCAGGGACAGTACCGGGGAGCTGTTTTTT.

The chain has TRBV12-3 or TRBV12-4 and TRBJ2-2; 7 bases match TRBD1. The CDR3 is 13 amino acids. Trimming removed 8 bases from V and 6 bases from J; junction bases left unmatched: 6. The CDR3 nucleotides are TGTGCCAGCGCAGACAGGGTCGCCGGGGAGCTGTTTTTT. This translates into CASADRVAGELFF.

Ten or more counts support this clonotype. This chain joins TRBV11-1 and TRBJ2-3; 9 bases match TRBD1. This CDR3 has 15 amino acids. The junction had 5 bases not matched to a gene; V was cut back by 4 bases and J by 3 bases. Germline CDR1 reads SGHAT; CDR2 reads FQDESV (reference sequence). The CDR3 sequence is CASSSGTGRTDTQYF. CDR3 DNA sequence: TGTGCCAGCAGCTCCGGGACAGGGAGGACAGATACGCAGTATTTT.

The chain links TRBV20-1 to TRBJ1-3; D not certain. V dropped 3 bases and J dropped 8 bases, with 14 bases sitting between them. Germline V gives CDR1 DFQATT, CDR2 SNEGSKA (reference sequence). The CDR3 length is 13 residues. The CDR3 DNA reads TGCAGTGCTAGTGGGTCAGGACTACACACCATATATTTT. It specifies CSASGSGLHTIYF.

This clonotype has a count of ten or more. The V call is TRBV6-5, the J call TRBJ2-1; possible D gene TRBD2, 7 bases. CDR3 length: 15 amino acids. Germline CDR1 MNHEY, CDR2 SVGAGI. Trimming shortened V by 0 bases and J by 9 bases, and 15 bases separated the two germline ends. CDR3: CASSYSGGRGVEQFF. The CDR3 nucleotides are TGTGCCAGCAGTTACTCCGGGGGGCGCGGGGTTGAGCAGTTCTTC.

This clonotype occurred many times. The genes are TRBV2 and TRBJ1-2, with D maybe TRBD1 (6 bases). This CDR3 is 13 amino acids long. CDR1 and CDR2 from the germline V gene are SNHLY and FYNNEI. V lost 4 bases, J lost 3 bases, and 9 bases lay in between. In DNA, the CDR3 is TGTGCCAGCAGTGCACAGGGATACTATGGCTACACCTTC. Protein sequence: CASSAQGYYGYTF.

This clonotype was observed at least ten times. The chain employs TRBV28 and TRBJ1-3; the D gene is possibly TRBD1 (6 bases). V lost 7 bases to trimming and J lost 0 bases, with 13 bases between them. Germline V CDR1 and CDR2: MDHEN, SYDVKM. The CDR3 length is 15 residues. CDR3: CASIPAGHSGNTIYF. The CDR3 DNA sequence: TGTGCCAGCATTCCCGCGGGACACTCTGGAAACACCATATATTTT.

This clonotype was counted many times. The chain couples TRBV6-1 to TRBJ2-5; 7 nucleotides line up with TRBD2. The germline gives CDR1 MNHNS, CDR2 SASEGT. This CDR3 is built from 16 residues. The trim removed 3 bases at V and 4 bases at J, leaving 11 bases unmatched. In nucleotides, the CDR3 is TGTGCCAGCAGTGACCCTATGGGGGGGGGGTTAGAGACCCAGTACTTC. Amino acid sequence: CASSDPMGGGLETQYF.

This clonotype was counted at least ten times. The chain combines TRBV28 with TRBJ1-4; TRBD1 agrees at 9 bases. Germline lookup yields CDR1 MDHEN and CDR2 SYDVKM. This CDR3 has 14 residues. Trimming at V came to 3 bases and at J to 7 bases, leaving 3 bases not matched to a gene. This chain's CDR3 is CASSLGDRVEKLFF. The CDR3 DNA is TGTGCCAGCAGTTTGGGGGACAGGGTTGAAAAACTGTTTTTT.

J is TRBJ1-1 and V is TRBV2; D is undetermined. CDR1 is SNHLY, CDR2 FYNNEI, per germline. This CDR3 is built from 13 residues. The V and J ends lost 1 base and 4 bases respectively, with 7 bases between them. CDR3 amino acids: CASSEEAGTEAFF. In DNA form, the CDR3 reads TGTGCCAGCAGTGAAGAGGCGGGCACTGAAGCTTTCTTT.

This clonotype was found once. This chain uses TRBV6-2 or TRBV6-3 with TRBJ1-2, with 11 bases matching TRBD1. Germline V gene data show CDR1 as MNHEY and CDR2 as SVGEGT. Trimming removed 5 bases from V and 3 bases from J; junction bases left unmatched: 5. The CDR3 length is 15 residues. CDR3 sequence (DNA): TGTGCCAGCAGTGGCCGGGACAGGGGGGACTATGGCTACACCTTC. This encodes CASSGRDRGDYGYTF.

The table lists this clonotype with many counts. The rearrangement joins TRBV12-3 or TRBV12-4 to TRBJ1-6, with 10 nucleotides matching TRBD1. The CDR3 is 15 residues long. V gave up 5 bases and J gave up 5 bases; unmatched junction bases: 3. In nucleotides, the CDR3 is TGTGCCAGCAGTGCCGGGACAGGGGATAATTCACCCCTCCACTTT. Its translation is CASSAGTGDNSPLHF.

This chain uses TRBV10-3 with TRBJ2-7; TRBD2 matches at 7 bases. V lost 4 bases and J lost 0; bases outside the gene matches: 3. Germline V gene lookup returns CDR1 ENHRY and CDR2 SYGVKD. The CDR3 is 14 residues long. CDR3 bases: TGTGCCATCAGTGGTGGGGGGGTCTCCTACGAGCAGTACTTC. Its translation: CAISGGGVSYEQYF.

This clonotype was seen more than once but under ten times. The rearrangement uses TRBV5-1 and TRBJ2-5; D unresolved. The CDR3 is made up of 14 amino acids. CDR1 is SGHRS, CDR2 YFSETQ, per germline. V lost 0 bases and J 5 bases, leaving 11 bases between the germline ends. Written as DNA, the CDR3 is TGCGCCAGCAGCTTGGATACCGTCGGGGAGACCCAGTACTTC. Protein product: CASSLDTVGETQYF.

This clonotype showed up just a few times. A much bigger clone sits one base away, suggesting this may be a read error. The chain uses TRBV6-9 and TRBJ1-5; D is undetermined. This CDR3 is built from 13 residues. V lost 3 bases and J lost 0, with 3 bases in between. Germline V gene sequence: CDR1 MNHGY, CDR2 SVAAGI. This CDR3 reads CASSYPSNQPQHF. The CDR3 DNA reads TGTGCCAGCAGTTACCCTAGCAATCAGCCCCAGCATTTT.

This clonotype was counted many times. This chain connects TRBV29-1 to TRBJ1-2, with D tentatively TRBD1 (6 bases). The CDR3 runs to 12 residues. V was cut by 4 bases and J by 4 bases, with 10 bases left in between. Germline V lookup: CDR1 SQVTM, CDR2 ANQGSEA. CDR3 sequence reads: CSVGGLGYGYTF. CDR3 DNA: TGCAGCGTTGGGGGGCTAGGCTATGGCTACACCTTC.

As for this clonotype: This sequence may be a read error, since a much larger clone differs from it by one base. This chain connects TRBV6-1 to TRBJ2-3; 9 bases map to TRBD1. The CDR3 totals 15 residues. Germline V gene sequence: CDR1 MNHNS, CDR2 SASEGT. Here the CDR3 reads CAISRDRVGTDTQYF. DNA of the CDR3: TGTGCCATCAGTCGGGACAGGGTGGGCACAGATACGCAGTATTTT.

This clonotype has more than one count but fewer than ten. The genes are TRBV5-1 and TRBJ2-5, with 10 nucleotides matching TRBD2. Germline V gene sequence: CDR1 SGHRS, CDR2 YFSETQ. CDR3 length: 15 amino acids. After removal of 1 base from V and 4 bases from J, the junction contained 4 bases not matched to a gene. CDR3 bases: TGCGCCAGCAGCTTGCCAGCGGGGGGGCGAGAGACCCAGTACTTC. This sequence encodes CASSLPAGGRETQYF. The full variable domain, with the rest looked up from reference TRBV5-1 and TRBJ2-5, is KAGVTQTPRYLIKTRGQQVTLSCSPISGHRSVSWYQQTPGQGLQFLFEYFSETQRNKGNFPGRFSGRQFSNSRSEMNVSTLELGDSALYLCASSLPAGGRETQYFGPGTRLLVL.

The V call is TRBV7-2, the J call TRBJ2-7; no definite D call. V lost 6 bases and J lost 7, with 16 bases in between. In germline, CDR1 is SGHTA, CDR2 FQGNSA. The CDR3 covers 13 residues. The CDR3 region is CASRKEAMGEQYF. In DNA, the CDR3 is TGTGCCAGCAGGAAAGAGGCCATGGGGGAGCAGTACTTC.

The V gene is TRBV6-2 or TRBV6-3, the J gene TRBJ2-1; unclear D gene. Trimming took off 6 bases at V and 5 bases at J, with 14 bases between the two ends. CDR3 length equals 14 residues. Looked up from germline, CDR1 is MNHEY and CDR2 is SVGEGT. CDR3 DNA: TGTGCCAGCAGAAGGGTCCTGGGGAACAATGAGCAGTTCTTC. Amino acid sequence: CASRRVLGNNEQFF.

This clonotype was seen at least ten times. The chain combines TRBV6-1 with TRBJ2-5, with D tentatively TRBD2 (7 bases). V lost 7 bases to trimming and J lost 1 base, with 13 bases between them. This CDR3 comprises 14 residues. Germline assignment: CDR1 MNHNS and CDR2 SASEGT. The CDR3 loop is CASTMGGGQETQYF. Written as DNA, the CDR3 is TGTGCCAGCACTATGGGAGGGGGCCAAGAGACCCAGTACTTC.

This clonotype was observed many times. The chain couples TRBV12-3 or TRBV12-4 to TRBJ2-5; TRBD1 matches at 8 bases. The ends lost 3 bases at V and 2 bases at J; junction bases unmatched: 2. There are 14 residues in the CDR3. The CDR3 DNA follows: TGTGCCAGCAGTTTCAGGGGGCGTCAAGAGACCCAGTACTTC. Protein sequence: CASSFRGRQETQYF.

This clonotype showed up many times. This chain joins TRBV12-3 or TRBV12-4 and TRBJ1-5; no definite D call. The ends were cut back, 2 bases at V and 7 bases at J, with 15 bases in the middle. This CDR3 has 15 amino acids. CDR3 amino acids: CASSLKGDFNQPQHF. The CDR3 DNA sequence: TGTGCCAGCAGTTTAAAGGGAGATTTCAACCAGCCCCAGCATTTT.

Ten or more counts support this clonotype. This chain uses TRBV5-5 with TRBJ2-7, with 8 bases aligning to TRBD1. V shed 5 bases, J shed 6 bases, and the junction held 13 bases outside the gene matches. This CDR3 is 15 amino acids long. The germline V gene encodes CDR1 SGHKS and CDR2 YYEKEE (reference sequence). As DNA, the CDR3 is TGTGCCAGCAGAACCCCGGGACAGGTTACCTCCGAGCAGTACTTC. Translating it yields CASRTPGQVTSEQYF. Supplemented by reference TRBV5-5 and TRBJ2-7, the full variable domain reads DAGVTQSPTHLIKTRGQQVTLRCSPISGHKSVSWYQQVLGQGPQFIFQYYEKEERGRGNFPDRFSARQFPNYSSELNVNALLLGDSALYLCASRTPGQVTSEQYFGPGTRLTVT.